Below, 28 T cell receptor beta chains from the same sample are listed, as sequenced in a study of brain T cells in children with intractable seizures (dated by TCRdb to about 2021). What the time point label conveys for this sample: blood from clinic visit 5 months post-surgery; TSC patient then seizure free. Library preparation employed the immunoSEQ multiplex PCR assay. TCRdb provides this immuneACCESS table in a form limited to in-frame rearrangements. Some clones are lacking; in checked studies, under half of them reflect an unresolved V gene, and why the rest are absent is not known. Recorded for this sample are about 350,000 clones; 93% of them occurred a single time. Clones ranked in the top ten supply approximately 5% of the sample. The source material was peripheral blood, sampled about 5 months after surgery. The receptor source for this set is a boy younger than two with tuberous sclerosis and intractable seizures.

Written as DNA, the CDR3 is TGTGCCGGGGGACATGGGGGTTACAATGAGCAGTTCTTC. Its translation is CAGGHGGYNEQFF. The gene calls are TRBV30 and TRBJ2-1, with TRBD1 as a possible D gene (6 bases). The CDR3 has 13 residues. Per the germline V gene, CDR1 is GTSNPN and CDR2 is SVGIG (reference sequence). Trimming took 8 bases from V and 4 from J, leaving 15 bases between them.

This clone was counted a single time. V gene TRBV5-1 combines with J gene TRBJ1-5; unclear D gene. CDR1 is SGHRS, CDR2 YFSETQ, per germline. The CDR3 consists of 15 residues. Trimming cost V 0 bases and J 7 bases, with 14 bases left between them. DNA for the CDR3: TGCGCCAGCAGCTTGGAAGGCAACCCGAGCCAGCCCCAGCATTTT. Amino acid sequence: CASSLEGNPSQPQHF.

The chain combines TRBV6-5 with TRBJ2-2, with a tentative D call TRBD2 (6 bases). This CDR3 region has 16 residues. V lost 0 bases to trimming and J lost 2 bases, with 10 bases between them. Germline values: CDR1 MNHEY, CDR2 SVGAGI. As DNA, the CDR3 is TGTGCCAGCAGTTACTCCGGCGGGGTTAACACCGGGGAGCTGTTTTTT. Residues: CASSYSGGVNTGELFF.

The genes are TRBV7-8 and TRBJ1-5, with D perhaps TRBD1 (6 bases). V was clipped by 5 bases and J by 4 bases, with 21 bases between them. The CDR3 extends over 17 amino acids. CDR1 and CDR2 (germline): SGHVS, FQNEAQ. CDR3 sequence (DNA): TGTGCCAGCAGCCCCGGACAGCCGACCCAACCAAATCAGCCCCAGCATTTT. Translating gives CASSPGQPTQPNQPQHF.

V and J are TRBV6-5 and TRBJ1-6; no reliable D call. Germline V gene lookup returns CDR1 MNHEY and CDR2 SVGAGI. With 6 bases removed from V and 7 bases from J, the gap between germline ends came to 13 bases. The CDR3 covers 14 residues. The CDR3 is CASRSTSWNSPLHF. CDR3 nucleotides: TGTGCCAGCAGGTCTACATCCTGGAATTCACCCCTCCACTTT.

The chain has TRBV30 and TRBJ1-2; 12 bases fit TRBD1. The germline V gene encodes CDR1 GTSNPN and CDR2 SVGIG (reference sequence). The V segment lost 3 bases and the J segment 6 bases; nucleotides outside the gene matches: 8. CDR3 size: 15 residues. CDR3 protein: CAWRAPGQGANGYTF. The DNA of the CDR3 is TGTGCCTGGAGAGCCCCGGGACAGGGGGCGAATGGCTACACCTTC.

V gene TRBV6-1 combines with J gene TRBJ1-4; TRBD1 agrees at 9 bases. CDR3 length: 16 amino acids. Germline V lookup: CDR1 MNHNS, CDR2 SASEGT. The J segment lost 5 bases and the V segment lost 0 bases, leaving 4 bases of the junction unmatched. CDR3: CASSEARGQGNEKLFF. CDR3 coding DNA: TGTGCCAGCAGTGAAGCGAGGGGACAGGGAAATGAAAAACTGTTTTTT.

This clone has just a few counts. The gene calls are TRBV4-1 and TRBJ1-6; possibly TRBD1 for D (5 bases). The CDR3 length is 16 residues. V gave up 2 bases and J gave up 5 bases, with 13 bases separating them. The V gene's germline CDR1 is MGHRA and CDR2 YSYEKL. CDR3 in DNA: TGCGCCAGCAGCCAAAATGTAGGGACTGATAATTCACCCCTCCACTTT. This encodes CASSQNVGTDNSPLHF.

The J gene is TRBJ2-7, the V gene TRBV27; 7 bases agree with TRBD1. Germline V gene sequence: CDR1 MNHEY, CDR2 SMNVEV (reference sequence). The CDR3 runs to 15 residues. J gave up 3 bases and V 9 bases, and 14 bases lay outside the gene matches. Written as DNA, the CDR3 is TGTGCCAGTAGACCCGACAGGGTAAATTTCTACGAGCAGTACTTC. Translated: CASRPDRVNFYEQYF.

V gene TRBV7-6 combines with J gene TRBJ1-2, with 9 bases fitting TRBD1. This CDR3 contains 14 residues. The V and J ends lost 5 bases and 4 bases, in that order; junction bases with no gene match: 5. Germline assignment: CDR1 SGHVS and CDR2 FNYEAQ. The CDR3 loop reads CASSPGTGSYGYTF. DNA for the CDR3: TGTGCCAGCAGCCCCGGGACAGGGAGCTATGGCTACACCTTC.

The chain employs TRBV19 and TRBJ1-4; maybe TRBD1 (6 bases). V was cut by 1 base and J by 11 bases, with 8 bases left in between. Germline values: CDR1 LNHDA, CDR2 SQIVND (reference sequence). This CDR3 has 12 amino acids. CDR3 protein: CASSIVQGKLFF. The CDR3 DNA reads TGTGCCAGTAGTATAGTCCAGGGGAAACTGTTTTTT.

The chain couples TRBV9 to TRBJ1-5; 7 positions agree with TRBD1. CDR1 is SGDLS, CDR2 YYNGEE, per germline. The V and J ends lost 0 bases and 3 bases, in that order; junction bases with no gene match: 18. The CDR3 consists of 20 residues. CDR3 region: CASSVVHIKTGQTNNQPQHF. DNA of the CDR3: TGTGCCAGCAGCGTAGTCCATATAAAAACGGGACAGACAAACAATCAGCCCCAGCATTTT. Full variable domain (outside the CDR3, taken from reference TRBV9 and TRBJ1-5): DSGVTQTPKHLITATGQRVTLRCSPRSGDLSVYWYQQSLDQGLQFLIQYYNGEERAKGNILERFSAQQFPDLHSELNLSSLELGDSALYFCASSVVHIKTGQTNNQPQHFGDGTRLSIL.

The chain employs TRBV5-1 and TRBJ2-7, with D unclear. In germline, CDR1 is SGHRS, CDR2 YFSETQ. CDR3 length: 14 amino acids. The germline V and J ends were trimmed by 0 bases and 7 bases, with 14 bases remaining between them. In DNA form, the CDR3 reads TGCGCCAGCAGCTTGGCCTCTGAGATTGGGGAGCAGTACTTC. This sequence encodes CASSLASEIGEQYF.

The rearrangement links TRBV11-2 to TRBJ2-1, with 8 bases lining up with TRBD2. The CDR3 covers 17 residues. Germline lookup yields CDR1 SGHAT and CDR2 FQNNGV. V was clipped by 0 bases and J by 5 bases; unmatched bases: 9. The CDR3 bases are TGTGCCAGCAGCTTAGATCCGAGCGGGAGAGTAAACAATGAGCAGTTCTTC. It specifies CASSLDPSGRVNNEQFF.

Comment on this clone: Sequence at one end of the junction differs from germline and may be a read error. The chain joins TRBV4-1 to TRBJ2-7; 9 nucleotides line up with TRBD1. The germline gives CDR1 MGHRA, CDR2 YSYEKL. This CDR3 region has 15 residues. CDR3 sequence: CTSSQMDRGPYEQYF. For the CDR3, the DNA is TGCACCAGCAGCCAGATGGACAGGGGACCCTACGAGCAGTACTTC.

This clone was seen a handful of times. J is TRBJ1-6 and V is TRBV9; 9 positions agree with TRBD1. The germline gives CDR1 SGDLS, CDR2 YYNGEE. V was pared by 3 bases and J by 10 bases, with 2 bases of the junction left unmatched. This CDR3 has 13 amino acids. The CDR3 sequence is CASSGDRDSPLHF. CDR3 DNA sequence: TGTGCCAGCAGCGGGGACAGGGACTCACCCCTCCACTTT.

This clone was detected a few times. The genes are TRBV7-3 and TRBJ1-6; D perhaps matches TRBD1 (5 bases). The V end lost 4 bases, the J end lost 7 bases, and 14 bases lay between the germline ends. Germline V lookup: CDR1 SGHTA, CDR2 FQGTGA. This CDR3 contains 15 residues. The DNA for the CDR3 is TGTGCCAGCAGCTCGACCGGGACTTGGAATTCACCCCTCCACTTT. It is translated as CASSSTGTWNSPLHF. The variable domain in full, with the rest retrieved from reference TRBV7-3 and TRBJ1-6, is GAGVSQTPSNKVTEKGKYVELRCDPISGHTALYWYRQSLGQGPEFLIYFQGTGAADDSGLPNDRFFAVRPEGSVSTLKIQRTERGDSAVYLCASSSTGTWNSPLHFGNGTRLTVT.

CDR3 DNA sequence: TGCGCCAGCAGCCATACTAGCGGGGCTTCCGACGGGGAGCTGTTTTTT. Translation: CASSHTSGASDGELFF. This chain uses TRBV5-1 with TRBJ2-2, with TRBD2 matching 10 bases. The V segment lost 4 bases and the J segment 7 bases; nucleotides outside the gene matches: 10. This CDR3 spans 16 amino acids. Per the germline V gene, CDR1 is SGHRS and CDR2 is YFSETQ.

This chain uses TRBV7-3 with TRBJ2-7; 7 nucleotides line up with TRBD1. With V trimmed by 0 bases and J by 9 bases, 5 bases remained unmatched. This CDR3 region has 13 residues. In germline, CDR1 is SGHTA, CDR2 FQGTGA. CDR3 amino acids: CASSLTSRDRQYF. In DNA, the CDR3 is TGTGCCAGCAGCTTAACGTCCCGGGACAGGCAGTACTTC. Drawing the rest from reference TRBV7-3 and TRBJ2-7, the complete variable domain is GAGVSQTPSNKVTEKGKYVELRCDPISGHTALYWYRQSLGQGPEFLIYFQGTGAADDSGLPNDRFFAVRPEGSVSTLKIQRTERGDSAVYLCASSLTSRDRQYFGPGTRLTVT.

For this clone: Other nucleotide sequences from this sample produce the same CDR3. V usage is TRBV30 and J usage is TRBJ1-1, with D uncertain. Germline values: CDR1 GTSNPN, CDR2 SVGIG (reference sequence). Trimming pared 2 bases from V and 2 bases from J, leaving 12 bases between. CDR3 length equals 14 residues. DNA for the CDR3: TGTGCCTGGAGTCCCGGACGGGAAAACACTGAAGCTTTCTTT. Encoded protein: CAWSPGRENTEAFF.

This clone has only a few counts. The V and J genes are TRBV5-6 and TRBJ2-3, with D perhaps matching TRBD1 (5 bases). With 4 bases removed from V and 4 bases from J, the gap between germline ends came to 7 bases. The V gene's germline CDR1 is SGHDT and CDR2 YYEEEE. The CDR3 has 12 residues. For the CDR3, the DNA is TGTGCCAGCAGCCTGACAGCAGATACGCAGTATTTT. As protein: CASSLTADTQYF. The entire variable domain, with the rest obtained from reference TRBV5-6 and TRBJ2-3, is as follows: DAGVTQSPTHLIKTRGQQVTLRCSPKSGHDTVSWYQQALGQGPQFIFQYYEEEERQRGNFPDRFSGHQFPNYSSELNVNALLLGDSALYLCASSLTADTQYFGPGTRLTVL.

The gene calls are TRBV27 and TRBJ2-1; weak D call: TRBD1 (6 bases). Trimming took off 3 bases at V and 3 bases at J, with 6 bases between the two ends. The CDR3 spans 13 residues. The germline gives CDR1 MNHEY, CDR2 SMNVEV (reference sequence). Here the CDR3 reads CASSLTGYNEQFF. As DNA, the CDR3 is TGTGCCAGCAGTTTGACAGGCTACAATGAGCAGTTCTTC.

J is TRBJ2-7 and V is TRBV27, with 7 bases aligning to TRBD1. The germline V gene encodes CDR1 MNHEY and CDR2 SMNVEV (reference sequence). With V trimmed by 2 bases and J by 6 bases, 4 bases remained unmatched. CDR3 length: 13 residues. The CDR3 bases are TGTGCCAGCAGTTTAAAGGCAGGGGGCGAGCAGTACTTC. Amino acid sequence: CASSLKAGGEQYF.

The CDR3 is CASGRWRETQYF. CDR3 nucleotide sequence: TGTGCCAGCGGACGTTGGCGGGAGACCCAGTACTTC. The chain couples TRBV7-9 to TRBJ2-5; D is unresolved. This CDR3 contains 12 residues. The germline V and J ends were trimmed by 8 bases and 5 bases, with 12 bases remaining between them. CDR1 SEHNR and CDR2 FQNEAQ come from the germline V gene (reference sequence).

The chain carries TRBV27 and TRBJ1-1, with D possibly being TRBD1 (5 bases). CDR1 and CDR2 from the germline V gene are MNHEY and SMNVEV (reference sequence). The CDR3 contains 13 residues. V lost 6 bases and J lost 1, with 9 bases in between. The CDR3, as DNA: TGTGCCAGCAGCGTGCAGGGGAACACTGAAGCTTTCTTT. Protein product: CASSVQGNTEAFF.

This rearrangement joins TRBV6-2 or TRBV6-3 to TRBJ2-2; 9 bases match TRBD1. J lost 5 bases, V lost 5 bases, and 6 bases had no gene match. This CDR3 is built from 15 residues. Germline CDR1 MNHEY, CDR2 SVGEGT. CDR3 residues: CASSNRDRATGELFF. For the CDR3, the DNA is TGTGCCAGCAGTAACCGGGACAGGGCGACCGGGGAGCTGTTTTTT.

The V call is TRBV7-3, the J call TRBJ2-3; 7 positions agree with TRBD1. CDR1 and CDR2 from the germline V gene are SGHTA and FQGTGA. CDR3 size: 15 residues. Trimming at V came to 4 bases and at J to 1 base, leaving 5 bases not matched to a gene. The DNA of the CDR3 is TGTGCCAGCAGCTCTGACAGGGCTGGCACAGATACGCAGTATTTT. Its translation: CASSSDRAGTDTQYF. The variable domain in full, completed from reference TRBV7-3 and TRBJ2-3, reads GAGVSQTPSNKVTEKGKYVELRCDPISGHTALYWYRQSLGQGPEFLIYFQGTGAADDSGLPNDRFFAVRPEGSVSTLKIQRTERGDSAVYLCASSSDRAGTDTQYFGPGTRLTVL.

This sequence joins TRBV14 and TRBJ2-6; no clear D gene. Germline loops: CDR1 SGHDN, CDR2 FVKESK. The CDR3 totals 14 residues. V dropped 1 base and J dropped 1 base, with 2 bases sitting between them. CDR3 sequence: CASSQVSGANVLTF. CDR3 DNA: TGTGCCAGCAGCCAAGTGTCTGGGGCCAACGTCCTGACTTTC.